This TCR beta chain was sequenced in a study of blood T cells in healthy people across ages. This clonotype came up many times. The antigen is not known. Caucasian, healthy and from Russia, the donors were aged between roughly 6 and 95. PCR was performed a second time for roughly 7 to 12 cycles using a sample-barcoded 5' primer and a J-beta primer mix. All samples gave at least 2.5 million CDR3-containing paired-end reads. TCRdb independently ran MiXCR on the 5' RACE reads; one entry per CDR3 protein. The sample includes 850,000 or so distinct CDR3 sequences, 29% of them seen just once. CDR1 and CDR2 from the germline V gene are SGHAT and FQNNGV. Germline trimming cut 3 bases from V and 4 bases from J; bases unmatched to any gene: 7. The CDR3 is 15 amino acids. Whole-study results and caveats: Researchers judged that diversity estimates from one million T cells fell short of true values.

The rearrangement uses TRBV11-2 and TRBJ2-5, with TRBD2 matching 8 bases. This sequence originates from a woman older than 75 in good health. The specimen sequenced was blood. The CDR3 loop reads CASSFPGGAGETQYF. As DNA, the CDR3 is TGTGCCAGCAGCTTCCCCGGGGGGGCCGGAGAGACCCAGTACTTC. Full variable domain (outside the CDR3, taken from reference TRBV11-2 and TRBJ2-5): EAGVAQSPRYKIIEKRQSVAFWCNPISGHATLYWYQQILGQGPKLLIQFQNNGVVDDSQLPKDRFSAERLKGVDSTLKIQPAKLEDSAVYLCASSFPGGAGETQYFGPGTRLLVL.